There are a few counts of the clone carrying this T cell receptor beta chain. One entry per CDR3 protein, called by TCRdb with MiXCR from the RT-PCR reads. This repertoire shows about 700,000 distinct CDR3 sequences, 12% to 15% found once; its top ten account for about 3.9%. This CDR3 contains 17 residues. The germline CDR1 and CDR2 sequences are LGHNA and YNFKEQ. Trimming at V came to 0 bases and at J to 2 bases, leaving 4 bases not matched to a gene. Sequencing input: memory CD4+ T cells from blood. This chain uses TRBV4-2 with TRBJ2-1; TRBD2 aligns across 10 bases. The TCR sequence derives from a female donor in good health, serving as a healthy control. The CDR3 protein is CASSQDFSGGTYNEQFF. CDR3 in DNA: TGTGCCAGCAGCCAAGATTTTAGCGGGGGGACCTACAATGAGCAGTTCTTC.